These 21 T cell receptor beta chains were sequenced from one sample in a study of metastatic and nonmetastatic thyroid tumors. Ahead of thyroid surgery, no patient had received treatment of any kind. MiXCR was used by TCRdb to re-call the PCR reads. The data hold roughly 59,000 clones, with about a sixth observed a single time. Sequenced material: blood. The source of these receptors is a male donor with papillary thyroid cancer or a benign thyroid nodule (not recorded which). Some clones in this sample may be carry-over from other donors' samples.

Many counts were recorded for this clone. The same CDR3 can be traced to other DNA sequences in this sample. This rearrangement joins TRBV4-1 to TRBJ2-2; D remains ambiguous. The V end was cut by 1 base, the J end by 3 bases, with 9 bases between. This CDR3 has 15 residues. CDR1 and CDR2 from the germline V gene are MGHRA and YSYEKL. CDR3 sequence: CASSQVDGDTGELFF. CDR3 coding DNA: TGCGCCAGCAGCCAAGTAGACGGAGACACCGGGGAGCTGTTTTTT.

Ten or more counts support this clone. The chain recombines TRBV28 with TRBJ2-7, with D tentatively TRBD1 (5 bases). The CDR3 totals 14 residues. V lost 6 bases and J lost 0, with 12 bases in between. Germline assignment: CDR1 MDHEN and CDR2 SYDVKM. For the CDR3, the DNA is TGTGCCAGCAGGCCAGGGTGGGGCTCCTACGAGCAGTACTTC. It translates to CASRPGWGSYEQYF.

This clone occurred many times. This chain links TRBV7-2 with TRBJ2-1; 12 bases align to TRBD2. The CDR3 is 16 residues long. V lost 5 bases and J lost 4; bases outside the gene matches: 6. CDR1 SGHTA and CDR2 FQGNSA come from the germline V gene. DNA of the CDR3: TGTGCCAGCAGCGCATCACTAGCGGGAGGTTACAATGAGCAGTTCTTC. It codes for CASSASLAGGYNEQFF.

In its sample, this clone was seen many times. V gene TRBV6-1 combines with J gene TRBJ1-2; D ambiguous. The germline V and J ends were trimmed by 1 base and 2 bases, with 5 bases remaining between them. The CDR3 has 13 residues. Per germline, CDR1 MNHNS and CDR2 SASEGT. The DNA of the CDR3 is TGTGCCAGCAGTGAAGGACCGAACTATGGCTACACCTTC. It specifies CASSEGPNYGYTF.

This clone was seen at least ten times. This CDR3 is CASSKLAGGPETQYF. CDR3 nucleotide sequence: TGTGCCAGCAGCAAACTAGCGGGGGGTCCAGAGACCCAGTACTTC. The chain combines TRBV7-8 with TRBJ2-5, with TRBD2 matching 12 bases. V gave up 5 bases and J gave up 4 bases; unmatched junction bases: 5. The CDR3 is made up of 15 amino acids. CDR1 SGHVS and CDR2 FQNEAQ come from the germline V gene.

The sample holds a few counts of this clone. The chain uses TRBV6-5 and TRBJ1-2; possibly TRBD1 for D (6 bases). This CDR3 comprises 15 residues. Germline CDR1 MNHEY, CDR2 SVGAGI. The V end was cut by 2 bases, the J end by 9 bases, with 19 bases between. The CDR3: CASSYVYRAEDCYTF. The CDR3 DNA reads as TGTGCCAGCAGTTACGTTTACAGGGCGGAGGATTGCTACACCTTC.

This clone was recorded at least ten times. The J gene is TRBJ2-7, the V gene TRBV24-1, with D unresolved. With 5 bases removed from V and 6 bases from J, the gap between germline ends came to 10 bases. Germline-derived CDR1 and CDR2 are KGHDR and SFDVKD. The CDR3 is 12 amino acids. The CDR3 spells CATSVRLGEQYV. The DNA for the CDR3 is TGTGCCACCAGTGTCCGGCTGGGCGAGCAGTACGTC.

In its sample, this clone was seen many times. This CDR3 reads CASSLSGAGVSYEQYF. The CDR3 nucleotides read TGTGCCAGCAGCTTATCGGGAGCGGGAGTTTCCTACGAGCAGTACTTC. The chain combines TRBV7-2 with TRBJ2-7; TRBD2 matches 8 bases. J was trimmed by 1 base and V by 2 bases; bases with no gene match: 7. The CDR3 length is 16 residues. Germline lookup yields CDR1 SGHTA and CDR2 FQGNSA.

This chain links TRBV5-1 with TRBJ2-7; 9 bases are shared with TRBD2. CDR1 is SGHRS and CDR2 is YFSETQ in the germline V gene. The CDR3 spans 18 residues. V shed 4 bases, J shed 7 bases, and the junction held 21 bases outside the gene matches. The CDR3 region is CASSLWGTSGSSAWEQYF. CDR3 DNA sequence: TGCGCCAGCAGCCTTTGGGGTACTAGCGGGTCCTCAGCGTGGGAGCAGTACTTC.

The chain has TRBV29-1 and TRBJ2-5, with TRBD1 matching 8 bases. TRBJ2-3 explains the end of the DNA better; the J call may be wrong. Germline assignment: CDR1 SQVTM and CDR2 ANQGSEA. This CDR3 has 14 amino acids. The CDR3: CSAAWTGQVGGQYF. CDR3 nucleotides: TGCAGCGCCGCCTGGACAGGGCAGGTCGGGGGGCAGTATTTT.

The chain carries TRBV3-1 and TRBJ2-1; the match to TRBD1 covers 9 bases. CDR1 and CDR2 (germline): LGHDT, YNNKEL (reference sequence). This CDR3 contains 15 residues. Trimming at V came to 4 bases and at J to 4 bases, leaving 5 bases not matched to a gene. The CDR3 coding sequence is TGTGCCAGCAGCCCGGACAGGGGCACTTACAATGAGCAGTTCTTC. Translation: CASSPDRGTYNEQFF.

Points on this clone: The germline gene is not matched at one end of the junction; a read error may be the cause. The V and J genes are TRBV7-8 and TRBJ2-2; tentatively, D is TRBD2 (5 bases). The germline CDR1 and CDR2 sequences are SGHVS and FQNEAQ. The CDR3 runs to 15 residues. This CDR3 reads CASGVIGIGTWELFF. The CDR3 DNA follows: TGTGCCAGCGGGGTTATCGGGATCGGCACCTGGGAGCTGTTTTTT.

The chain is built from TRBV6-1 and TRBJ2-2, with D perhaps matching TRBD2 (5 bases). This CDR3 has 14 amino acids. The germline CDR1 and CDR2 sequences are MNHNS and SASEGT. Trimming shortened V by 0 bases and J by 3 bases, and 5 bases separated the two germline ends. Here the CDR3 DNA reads TGTGCCAGCAGTGAAGCCGGGGACACCGGGGAGCTGTTTTTT. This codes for CASSEAGDTGELFF.

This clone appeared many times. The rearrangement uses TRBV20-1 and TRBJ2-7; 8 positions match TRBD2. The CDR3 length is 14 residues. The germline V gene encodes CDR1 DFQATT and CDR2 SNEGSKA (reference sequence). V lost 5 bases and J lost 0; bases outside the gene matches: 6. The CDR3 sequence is CSAPGGGISYEQYV. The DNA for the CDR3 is TGCAGTGCTCCCGGGGGGGGAATCTCCTACGAGCAGTACGTC.

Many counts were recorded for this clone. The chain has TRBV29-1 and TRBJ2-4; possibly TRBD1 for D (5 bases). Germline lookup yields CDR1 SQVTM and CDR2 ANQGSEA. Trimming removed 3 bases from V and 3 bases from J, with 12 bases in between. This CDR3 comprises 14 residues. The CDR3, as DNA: TGCAGCGTTGAGCAGGGAAGAGACAAAAACATTCAGTACTTC. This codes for CSVEQGRDKNIQYF.

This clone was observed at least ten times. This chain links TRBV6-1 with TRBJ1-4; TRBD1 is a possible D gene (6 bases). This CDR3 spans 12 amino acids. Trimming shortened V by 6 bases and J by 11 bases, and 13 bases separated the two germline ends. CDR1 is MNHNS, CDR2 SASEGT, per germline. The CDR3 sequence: CASSPGTTKLFF. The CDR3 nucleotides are TGTGCCAGCAGCCCCGGGACAACGAAACTGTTTTTT.

CDR3 DNA: TGCAGTGCTAGAGACGGGGGGAAGGACACCGGGGAGCTGTTTTTT. It is translated as CSARDGGKDTGELFF. The chain links TRBV20-1 to TRBJ2-2, with 7 bases that match TRBD2. V shed 0 bases, J shed 3 bases, and the junction held 4 bases outside the gene matches. This CDR3 spans 15 amino acids. Germline CDR1 is DFQATT and CDR2 is SNEGSKA (reference sequence).

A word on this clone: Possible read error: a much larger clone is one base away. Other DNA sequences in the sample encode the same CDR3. The CDR3 sequence: CASSLDTPPGEFF. The CDR3 region has the DNA TGTGCCAGCAGCTTAGACACTCCCCCAGGTGAGTTCTTC. The V and J genes are TRBV7-9 and TRBJ2-1; D remains ambiguous. Germline V gene data show CDR1 as SEHNR and CDR2 as FQNEAQ (reference sequence). This CDR3 spans 13 amino acids. V was pared by 1 base and J by 14 bases, with 15 bases between.

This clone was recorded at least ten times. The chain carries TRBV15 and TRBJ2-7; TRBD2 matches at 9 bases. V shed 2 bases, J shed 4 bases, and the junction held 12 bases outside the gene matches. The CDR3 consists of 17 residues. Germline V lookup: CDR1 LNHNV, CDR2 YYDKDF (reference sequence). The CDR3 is CATSRSPGLAGRYEQYV. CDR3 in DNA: TGTGCCACCAGCAGAAGCCCGGGGCTAGCGGGACGGTACGAGCAGTACGTC.

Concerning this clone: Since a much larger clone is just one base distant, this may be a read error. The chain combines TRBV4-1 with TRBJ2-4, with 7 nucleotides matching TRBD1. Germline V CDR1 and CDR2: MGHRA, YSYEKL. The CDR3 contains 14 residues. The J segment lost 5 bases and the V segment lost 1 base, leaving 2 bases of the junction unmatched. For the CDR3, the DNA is TGCGCCAGCAGCCAAGTCACAGGGGAAAACATTCAGTACTTC. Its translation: CASSQVTGENIQYF.

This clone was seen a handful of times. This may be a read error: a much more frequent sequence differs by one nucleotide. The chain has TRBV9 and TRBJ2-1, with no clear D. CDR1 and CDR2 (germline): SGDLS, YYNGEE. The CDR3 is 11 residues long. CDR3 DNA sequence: TGTGCCAGCAGCGTAGGATCTGAGCAGTCCTTC. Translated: CASSVGSEQSF. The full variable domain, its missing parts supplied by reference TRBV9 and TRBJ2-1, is DSGVTQTPKHLITATGQRVTLRCSPRSGDLSVYWYQQSLDQGLQFLIQYYNGEERAKGNILERFSAQQFPDLHSELNLSSLELGDSALYFCASSVGSEQSFGPGTRLTVL.